The 14 T cell receptor beta chains below come from one sample, sequenced in a study of blood T cell repertoires in COVID-19. This table comes from immunoSEQ multiplex PCR, and its TCRdb copy is limited to in-frame clones, with some not included. Among approximately 350,000 clones listed, 80% to 90% were seen once. Sequences were obtained from peripheral blood. The source of these receptors is a woman aged 25 to 39 with COVID-19, enrolled during active disease.

V gene TRBV4-3 combines with J gene TRBJ1-1; no clear D. This CDR3 region has 16 residues. Per the germline V gene, CDR1 is LGHNA and CDR2 is YSLEER. Trimming left V 3 bases short and J 0 bases short, with 14 bases between. In nucleotides, the CDR3 is TGCGCCAGCAGCCAGGCTCCCGCTGGTGTGAACACTGAAGCTTTCTTT. Protein: CASSQAPAGVNTEAFF.

The V and J genes are TRBV7-9 and TRBJ2-2, with TRBD2 matching 8 bases. The CDR3 has 16 residues. With 4 bases clipped from V and 1 base from J, the junction kept 5 bases outside the gene matches. CDR1 and CDR2 (germline): SEHNR, FQNEAQ (reference sequence). As DNA, the CDR3 is TGTGCCAGCAGCTCCTTAGCGGGGATGAACACCGGGGAGCTGTTTTTT. The encoded protein is CASSSLAGMNTGELFF.

This sequence joins TRBV25-1 and TRBJ2-3; 11 bases align to TRBD1. The CDR3 sequence is 15 residues long. The ends lost 8 bases at V and 6 bases at J; junction bases unmatched: 10. CDR1 is MGHDK and CDR2 is SYGVNS in the germline V gene. CDR3 nucleotides: TGTGCCAGCGGGGACAGGGGGACTAGATTCGATACGCAGTATTTT. The encoded protein is CASGDRGTRFDTQYF.

The chain couples TRBV5-6 to TRBJ1-2, with D possibly being TRBD1 (6 bases). Per the germline V gene, CDR1 is SGHDT and CDR2 is YYEEEE. The CDR3 is made up of 13 amino acids. V dropped 4 bases and J dropped 6 bases, with 13 bases sitting between them. The DNA for the CDR3 is TGTGCCAGCAGCGTGGGGGCAGGGGATGGCTACACCTTC. Its translation is CASSVGAGDGYTF.

The CDR3 DNA follows: TGCGCCAGCAGCCAATCATCTCTCCGGGACACGAATCAGCCCCAGCATTTT. Its protein is CASSQSSLRDTNQPQHF. V is TRBV4-1 and J is TRBJ1-5, with D tentatively TRBD1 (6 bases). The CDR3 contains 17 residues. The V end was cut by 2 bases, the J end by 4 bases, with 18 bases between. Germline CDR1 and CDR2: MGHRA and YSYEKL.

This chain links TRBV18 with TRBJ1-1, with 7 bases identical to TRBD1. The V gene end was trimmed by 6 bases and the J gene end by 1 base; junction bases not matched to a gene: 11. The germline gives CDR1 KGHSH, CDR2 LQKENI. The CDR3 totals 16 residues. The CDR3 is CASSRVPGQRNTEAFF. The CDR3 DNA sequence: TGTGCCAGCTCTCGGGTTCCGGGACAGAGGAACACTGAAGCTTTCTTT.

The chain links TRBV2 to TRBJ2-2; possibly TRBD2 for D (6 bases). Deletions cut 1 base from V and 6 bases from J, with 9 bases between. CDR1 and CDR2 (germline): SNHLY, FYNNEI. This CDR3 is 14 amino acids long. The CDR3 nucleotides are TGTGCCAGCAGTGAAGGGGGACTGCCCGGGGAGCTGTTTTTT. Translated, it gives CASSEGGLPGELFF.

The CDR3 loop is CATSPDKNYGYTF. For the CDR3, the DNA is TGTGCCACCAGTCCGGACAAGAACTATGGCTACACCTTC. V usage is TRBV15 and J usage is TRBJ1-2; maybe TRBD1 (5 bases). The CDR3 loop spans 13 amino acids. CDR1 LNHNV and CDR2 YYDKDF come from the germline V gene (reference sequence). V dropped 6 bases and J dropped 2 bases, with 10 bases sitting between them.

This clone was seen only once. Different DNA sequences within this sample yield the same CDR3. The CDR3 reads CASSPQGGTEAFF. The CDR3 DNA reads as TGTGCCAGCAGCCCACAGGGCGGCACTGAAGCTTTCTTT. The rearrangement uses TRBV3-1 (or the pseudogene TRBV3-2) and TRBJ1-1, with a weak D call TRBD1 (6 bases). CDR3 length equals 13 residues. Germline CDR1 is LGHDT and CDR2 is YNNKEL (reference sequence). Trimming removed 4 bases at V and 4 bases at J, with 10 bases between.

Only a few counts were recorded for this clone. The chain recombines TRBV6-2 or TRBV6-3 with TRBJ1-1, with 7 bases matching TRBD1. Trimming removed 6 bases from V and 1 base from J; junction bases left unmatched: 5. The CDR3 has 14 amino acids. CDR1 is MNHEY, CDR2 SVGEGT, per germline. The CDR3 coding sequence is TGTGCCAGCAGCTTAGACAGGGCGAACACTGAAGCTTTCTTT. Amino acids: CASSLDRANTEAFF.

This clone appeared a single time. The V and J genes are TRBV18 and TRBJ2-5; D is perhaps TRBD2 (5 bases). This CDR3 contains 18 residues. Germline V CDR1 and CDR2: KGHSH, LQKENI. Trimming left V 6 bases short and J 1 base short, with 24 bases between. The CDR3 here is CASSPRTATLGTQETQYF. The CDR3 DNA reads as TGTGCCAGCTCCCCGCGGACTGCTACTTTAGGCACCCAAGAGACCCAGTACTTC.

The chain combines TRBV9 with TRBJ2-1; 12 bases are a match to TRBD2. The CDR3 has 15 residues. V dropped 4 bases and J dropped 4; count of bases not matched to a gene: 3. Germline loops: CDR1 SGDLS, CDR2 YYNGEE. This CDR3 is CASSRTSGDYNEQFF. The CDR3 DNA reads as TGTGCCAGCAGCCGGACTAGCGGGGATTACAATGAGCAGTTCTTC.

This clone was seen once. The gene calls are TRBV7-2 and TRBJ2-4; 9 nucleotides align to TRBD2. The CDR3 is made up of 15 amino acids. The germline CDR1 and CDR2 sequences are SGHTA and FQGNSA. V lost 2 bases and J lost 6; bases outside the gene matches: 5. The CDR3 reads CASSLWREGRNIQYF. CDR3 in DNA: TGTGCCAGCAGCTTATGGCGGGAGGGGCGAAACATTCAGTACTTC.

The chain uses TRBV19 and TRBJ1-4; tentative D call: TRBD1 (5 bases). The CDR3 is 15 amino acids. Germline CDR1 and CDR2: LNHDA and SQIVND (reference sequence). V was trimmed by 5 bases and J by 3 bases, leaving 13 bases between them. The CDR3 DNA reads TGTGCCAGTAGTGAATCCGGGACTCCTAATGAAAAACTGTTTTTT. Translating it yields CASSESGTPNEKLFF.